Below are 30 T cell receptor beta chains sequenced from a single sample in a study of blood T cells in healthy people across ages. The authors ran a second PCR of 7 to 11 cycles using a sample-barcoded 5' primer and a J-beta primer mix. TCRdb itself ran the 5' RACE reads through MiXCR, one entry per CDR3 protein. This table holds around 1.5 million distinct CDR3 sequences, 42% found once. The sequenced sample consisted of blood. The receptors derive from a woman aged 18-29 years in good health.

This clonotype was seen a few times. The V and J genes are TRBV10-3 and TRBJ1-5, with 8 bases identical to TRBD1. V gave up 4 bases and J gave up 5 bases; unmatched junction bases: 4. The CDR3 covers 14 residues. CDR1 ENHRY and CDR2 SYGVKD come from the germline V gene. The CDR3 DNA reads TGTGCCATCAGTGGGGGGACAGGTGATCAGCCCCAGCATTTT. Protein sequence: CAISGGTGDQPQHF.

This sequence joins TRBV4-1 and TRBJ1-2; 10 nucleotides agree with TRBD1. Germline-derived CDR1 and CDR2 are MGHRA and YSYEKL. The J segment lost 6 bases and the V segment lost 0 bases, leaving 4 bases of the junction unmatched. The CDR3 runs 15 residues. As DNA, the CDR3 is TGCGCCAGCAGCCAAGAGCGACAGGGGGCGGATGGCTACACCTTC. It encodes CASSQERQGADGYTF.

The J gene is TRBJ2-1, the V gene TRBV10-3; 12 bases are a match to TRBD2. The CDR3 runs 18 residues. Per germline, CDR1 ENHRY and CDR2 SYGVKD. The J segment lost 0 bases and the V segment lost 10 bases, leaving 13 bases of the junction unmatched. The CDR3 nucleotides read TGTGCCACGGCCAACCTAGCGGGAGGGTTTAGCTCCTACAATGAGCAGTTCTTC. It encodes CATANLAGGFSSYNEQFF.

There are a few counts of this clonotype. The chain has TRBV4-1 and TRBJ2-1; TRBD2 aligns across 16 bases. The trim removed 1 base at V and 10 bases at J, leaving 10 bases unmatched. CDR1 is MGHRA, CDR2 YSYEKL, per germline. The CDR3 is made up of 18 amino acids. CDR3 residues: CASSQVGTSGGETGEQFF. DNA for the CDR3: TGCGCCAGCAGCCAAGTGGGGACTAGCGGGGGGGAGACAGGGGAGCAGTTCTTC.

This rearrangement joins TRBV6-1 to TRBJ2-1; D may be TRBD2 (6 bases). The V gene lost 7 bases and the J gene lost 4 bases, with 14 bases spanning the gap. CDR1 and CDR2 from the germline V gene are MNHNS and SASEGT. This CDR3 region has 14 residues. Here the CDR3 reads CASTGTPGYNEQFF. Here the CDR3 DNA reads TGTGCCAGCACCGGGACTCCCGGATACAATGAGCAGTTCTTC.

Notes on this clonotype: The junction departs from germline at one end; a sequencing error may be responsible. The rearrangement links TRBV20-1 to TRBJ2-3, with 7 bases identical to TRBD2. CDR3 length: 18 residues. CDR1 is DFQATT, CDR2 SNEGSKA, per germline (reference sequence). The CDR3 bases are TGCGGTGCCCCCTTTAGCGGGTCCAAAAGATCTAGCACAGATACGCAGTATTTT. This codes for CGAPFSGSKRSSTDTQYF.

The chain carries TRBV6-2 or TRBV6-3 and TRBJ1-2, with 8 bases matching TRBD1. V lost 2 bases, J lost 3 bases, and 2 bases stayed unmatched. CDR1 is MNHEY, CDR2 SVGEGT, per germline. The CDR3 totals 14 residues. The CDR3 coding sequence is TGTGCCAGCAGTTACCCCAGGGGGCACTATGGCTACACCTTC. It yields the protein CASSYPRGHYGYTF.

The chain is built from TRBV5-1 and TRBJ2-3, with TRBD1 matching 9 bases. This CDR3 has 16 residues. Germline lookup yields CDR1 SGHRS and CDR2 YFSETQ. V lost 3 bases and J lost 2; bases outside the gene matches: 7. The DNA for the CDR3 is TGCGCCAGCAGCTCCTTGGACAGGGGATTCACAGATACGCAGTATTTT. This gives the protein CASSSLDRGFTDTQYF. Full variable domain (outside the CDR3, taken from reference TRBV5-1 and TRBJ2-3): KAGVTQTPRYLIKTRGQQVTLSCSPISGHRSVSWYQQTPGQGLQFLFEYFSETQRNKGNFPGRFSGRQFSNSRSEMNVSTLELGDSALYLCASSSLDRGFTDTQYFGPGTRLTVL.

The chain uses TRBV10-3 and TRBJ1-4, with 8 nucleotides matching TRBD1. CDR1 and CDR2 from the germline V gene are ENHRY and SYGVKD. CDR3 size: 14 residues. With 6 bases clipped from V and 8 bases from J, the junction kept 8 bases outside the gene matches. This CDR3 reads CAISPGGAKEKLFF. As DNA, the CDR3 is TGTGCCATCAGCCCAGGGGGCGCGAAAGAAAAACTGTTTTTT.

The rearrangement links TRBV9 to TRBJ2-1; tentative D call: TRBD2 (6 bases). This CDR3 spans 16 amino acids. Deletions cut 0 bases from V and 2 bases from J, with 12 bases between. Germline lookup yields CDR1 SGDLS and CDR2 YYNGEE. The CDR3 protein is CASSVGRDSAYNEQFF. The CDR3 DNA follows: TGTGCCAGCAGCGTAGGTAGGGACTCAGCCTACAATGAGCAGTTCTTC.

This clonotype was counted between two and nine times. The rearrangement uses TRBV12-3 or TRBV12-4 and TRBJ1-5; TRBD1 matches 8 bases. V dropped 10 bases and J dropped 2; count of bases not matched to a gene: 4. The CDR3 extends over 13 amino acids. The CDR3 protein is CATQGQGNQPQHF. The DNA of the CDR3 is TGTGCCACGCAGGGACAGGGCAATCAGCCCCAGCATTTT.

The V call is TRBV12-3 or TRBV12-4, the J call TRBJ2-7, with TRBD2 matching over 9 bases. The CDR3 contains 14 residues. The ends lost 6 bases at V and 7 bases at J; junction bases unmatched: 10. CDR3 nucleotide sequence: TGTGCCAGCAGCCGACGACTAGCGGTTAGGGAGCAGTACTTC. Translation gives CASSRRLAVREQYF.

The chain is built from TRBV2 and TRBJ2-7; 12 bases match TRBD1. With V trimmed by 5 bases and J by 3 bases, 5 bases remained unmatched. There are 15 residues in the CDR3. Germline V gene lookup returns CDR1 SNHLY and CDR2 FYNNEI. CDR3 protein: CASSQRDRGRYEQYF. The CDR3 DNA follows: TGTGCCAGCAGTCAGAGGGACAGGGGGCGCTACGAGCAGTACTTC.

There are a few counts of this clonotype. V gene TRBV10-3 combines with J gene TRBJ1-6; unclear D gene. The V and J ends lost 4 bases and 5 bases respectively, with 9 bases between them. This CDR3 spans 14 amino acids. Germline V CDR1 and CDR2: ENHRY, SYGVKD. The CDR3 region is CAISAGDNNSPLHF. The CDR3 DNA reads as TGTGCCATCAGTGCAGGAGATAATAATTCACCCCTCCACTTT.

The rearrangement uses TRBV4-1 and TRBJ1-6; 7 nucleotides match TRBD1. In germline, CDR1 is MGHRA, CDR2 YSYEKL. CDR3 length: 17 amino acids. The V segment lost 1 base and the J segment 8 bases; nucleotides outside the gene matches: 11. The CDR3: CASSQVAGGSKDSPLHF. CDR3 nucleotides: TGCGCCAGCAGCCAAGTGGCAGGGGGAAGTAAAGATTCACCCCTCCACTTT.

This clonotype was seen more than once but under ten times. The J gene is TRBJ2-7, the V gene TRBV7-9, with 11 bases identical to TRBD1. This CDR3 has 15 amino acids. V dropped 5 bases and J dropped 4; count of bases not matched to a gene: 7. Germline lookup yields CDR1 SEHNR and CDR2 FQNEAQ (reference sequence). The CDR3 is CASSLPGQGEYEQYF. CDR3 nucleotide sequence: TGTGCCAGCAGCCTCCCGGGACAGGGGGAATACGAGCAGTACTTC.

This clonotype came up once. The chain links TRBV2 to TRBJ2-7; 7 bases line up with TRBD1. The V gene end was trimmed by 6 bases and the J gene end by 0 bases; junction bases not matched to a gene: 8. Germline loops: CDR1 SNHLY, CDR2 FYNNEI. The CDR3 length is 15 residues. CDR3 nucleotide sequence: TGTGCCAGCAGGGACAGGAGAACGAGCTCCTACGAGCAGTACTTC. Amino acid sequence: CASRDRRTSSYEQYF.

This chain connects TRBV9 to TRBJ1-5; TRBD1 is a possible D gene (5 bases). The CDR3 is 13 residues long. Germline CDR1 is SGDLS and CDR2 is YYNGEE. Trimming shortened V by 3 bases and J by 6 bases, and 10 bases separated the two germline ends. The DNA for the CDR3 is TGTGCCAGCAGCGCCCTCGGGGGTCAGCCCCAGCATTTT. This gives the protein CASSALGGQPQHF.

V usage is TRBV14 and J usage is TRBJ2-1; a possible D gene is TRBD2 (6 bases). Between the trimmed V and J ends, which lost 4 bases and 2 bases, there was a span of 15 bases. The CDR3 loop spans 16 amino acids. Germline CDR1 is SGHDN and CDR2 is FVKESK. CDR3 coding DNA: TGTGCCAGCAGCCCGGGACTTCCGGGAGCCTACAATGAGCAGTTCTTC. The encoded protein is CASSPGLPGAYNEQFF.

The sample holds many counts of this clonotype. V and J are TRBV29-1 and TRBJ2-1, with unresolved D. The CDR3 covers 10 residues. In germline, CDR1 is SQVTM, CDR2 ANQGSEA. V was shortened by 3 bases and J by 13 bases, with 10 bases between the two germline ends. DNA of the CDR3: TGCAGCGTTGATATACAAAGTCAGTTCTTC. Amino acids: CSVDIQSQFF.

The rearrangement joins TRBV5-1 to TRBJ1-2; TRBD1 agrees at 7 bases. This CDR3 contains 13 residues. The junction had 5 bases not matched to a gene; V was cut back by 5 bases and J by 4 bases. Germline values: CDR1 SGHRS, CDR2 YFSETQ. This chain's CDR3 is CASSSGQLYGYTF. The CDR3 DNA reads TGCGCCAGCAGTTCGGGACAGCTCTATGGCTACACCTTC.

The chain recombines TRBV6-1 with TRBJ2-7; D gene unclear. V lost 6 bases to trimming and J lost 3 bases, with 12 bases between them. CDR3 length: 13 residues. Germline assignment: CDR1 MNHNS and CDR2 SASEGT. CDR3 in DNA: TGTGCCAGCAGCCTCCGCGAAGTCTACGAGCAGTACTTC. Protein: CASSLREVYEQYF.

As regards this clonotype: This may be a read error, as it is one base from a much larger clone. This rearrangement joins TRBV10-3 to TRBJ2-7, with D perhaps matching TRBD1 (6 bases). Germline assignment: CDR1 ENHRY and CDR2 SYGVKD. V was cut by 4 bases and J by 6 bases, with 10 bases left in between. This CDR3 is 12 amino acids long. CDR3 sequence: CAISGSRGEQYF. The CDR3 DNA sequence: TGTGCCATCAGTGGGTCCAGGGGCGAGCAGTACTTC.

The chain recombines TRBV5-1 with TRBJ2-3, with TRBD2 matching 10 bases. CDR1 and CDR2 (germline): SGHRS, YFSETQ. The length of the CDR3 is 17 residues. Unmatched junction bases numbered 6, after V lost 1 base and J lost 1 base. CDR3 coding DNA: TGCGCCAGCAGCTTGAGGAGCGGGAGGGCAGGCACAGATACGCAGTATTTT. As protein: CASSLRSGRAGTDTQYF.

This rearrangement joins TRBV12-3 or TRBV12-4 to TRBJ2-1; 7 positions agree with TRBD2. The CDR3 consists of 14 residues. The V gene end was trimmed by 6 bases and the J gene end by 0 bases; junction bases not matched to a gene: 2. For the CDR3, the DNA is TGTGCCAGCAGGGGGGGGAACTCCTACAATGAGCAGTTCTTC. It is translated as CASRGGNSYNEQFF.

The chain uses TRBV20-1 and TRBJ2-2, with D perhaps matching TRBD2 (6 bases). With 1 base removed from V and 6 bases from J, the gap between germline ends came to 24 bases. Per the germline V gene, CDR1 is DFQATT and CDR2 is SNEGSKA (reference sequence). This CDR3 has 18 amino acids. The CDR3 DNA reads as TGCAGTGCTAGAGCCGCGGGACCCAAATCGTTGTTCGCCGGGGAGCTGTTTTTT. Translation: CSARAAGPKSLFAGELFF.

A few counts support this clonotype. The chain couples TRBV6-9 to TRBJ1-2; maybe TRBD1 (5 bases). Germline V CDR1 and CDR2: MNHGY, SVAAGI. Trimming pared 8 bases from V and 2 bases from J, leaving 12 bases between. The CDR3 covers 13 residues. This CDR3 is CASPREGNYGYTF. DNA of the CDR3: TGTGCCAGCCCCAGAGAGGGGAACTATGGCTACACCTTC.

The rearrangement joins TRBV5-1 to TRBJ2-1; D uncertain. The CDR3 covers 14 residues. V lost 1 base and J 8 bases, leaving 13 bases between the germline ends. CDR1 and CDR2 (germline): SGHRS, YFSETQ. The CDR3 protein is CASSLSVYPDEQFF. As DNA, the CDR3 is TGCGCCAGCAGCTTGTCGGTGTATCCAGATGAGCAGTTCTTC. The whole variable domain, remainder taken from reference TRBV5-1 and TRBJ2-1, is KAGVTQTPRYLIKTRGQQVTLSCSPISGHRSVSWYQQTPGQGLQFLFEYFSETQRNKGNFPGRFSGRQFSNSRSEMNVSTLELGDSALYLCASSLSVYPDEQFFGPGTRLTVL.

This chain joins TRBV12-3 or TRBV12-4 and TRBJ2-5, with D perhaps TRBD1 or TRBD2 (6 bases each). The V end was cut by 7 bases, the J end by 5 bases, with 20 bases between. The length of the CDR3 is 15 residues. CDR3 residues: CASTGGPGSRETQYF. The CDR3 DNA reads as TGTGCCAGCACCGGGGGCCCGGGGTCTCGGGAGACCCAGTACTTC.

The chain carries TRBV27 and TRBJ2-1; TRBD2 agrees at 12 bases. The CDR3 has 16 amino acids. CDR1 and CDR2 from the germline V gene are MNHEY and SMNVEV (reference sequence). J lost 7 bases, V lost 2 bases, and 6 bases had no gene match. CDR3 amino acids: CASSLLAGGPWNEQFF. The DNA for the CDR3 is TGTGCCAGCAGTTTACTAGCGGGAGGGCCGTGGAATGAGCAGTTCTTC.